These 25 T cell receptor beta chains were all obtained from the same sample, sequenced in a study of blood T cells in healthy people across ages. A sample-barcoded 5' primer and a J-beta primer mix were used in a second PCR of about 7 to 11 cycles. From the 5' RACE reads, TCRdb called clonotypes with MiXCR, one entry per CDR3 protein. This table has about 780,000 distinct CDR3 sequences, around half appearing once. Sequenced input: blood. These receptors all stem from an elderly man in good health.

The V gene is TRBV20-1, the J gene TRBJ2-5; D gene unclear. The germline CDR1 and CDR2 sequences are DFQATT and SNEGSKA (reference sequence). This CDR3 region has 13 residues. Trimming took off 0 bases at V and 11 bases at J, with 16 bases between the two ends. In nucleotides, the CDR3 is TGCAGTGCTAGAGAGAGTGTTAACAATGAGCAGTACTTC. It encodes CSARESVNNEQYF.

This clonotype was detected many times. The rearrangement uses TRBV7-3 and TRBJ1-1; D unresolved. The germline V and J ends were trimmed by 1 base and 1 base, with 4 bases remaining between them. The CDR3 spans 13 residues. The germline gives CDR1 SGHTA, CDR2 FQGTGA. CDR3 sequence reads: CASSLMPNTEAFF. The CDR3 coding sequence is TGTGCCAGCAGCTTAATGCCGAACACTGAAGCTTTCTTT.

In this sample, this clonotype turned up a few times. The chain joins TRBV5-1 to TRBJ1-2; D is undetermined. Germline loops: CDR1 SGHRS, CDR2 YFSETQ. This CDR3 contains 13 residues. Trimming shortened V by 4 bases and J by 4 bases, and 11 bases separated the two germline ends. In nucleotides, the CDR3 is TGCGCCAGCAGCCTTGGGTTAACCTATGGCTACACCTTC. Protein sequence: CASSLGLTYGYTF.

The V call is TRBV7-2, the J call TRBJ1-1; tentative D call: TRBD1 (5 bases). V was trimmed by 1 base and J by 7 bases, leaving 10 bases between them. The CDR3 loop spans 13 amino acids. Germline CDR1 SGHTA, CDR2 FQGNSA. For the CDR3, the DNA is TGTGCCAGCAGCTTAGTGCCGGGGGGTGAAGCTTTCTTT. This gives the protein CASSLVPGGEAFF.

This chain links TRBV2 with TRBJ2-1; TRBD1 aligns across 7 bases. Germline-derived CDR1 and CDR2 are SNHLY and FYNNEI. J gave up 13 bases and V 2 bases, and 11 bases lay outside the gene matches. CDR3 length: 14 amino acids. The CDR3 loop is CASSEFRGMETQFF. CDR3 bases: TGTGCCAGCAGTGAATTCAGGGGGATGGAGACCCAGTTCTTC.

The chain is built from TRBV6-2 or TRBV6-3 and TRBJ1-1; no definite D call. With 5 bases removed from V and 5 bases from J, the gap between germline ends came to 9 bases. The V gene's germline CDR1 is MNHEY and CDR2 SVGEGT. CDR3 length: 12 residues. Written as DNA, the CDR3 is TGTGCCAGCAGTGAGGTTTGGACTGAAGCTTTCTTT. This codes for CASSEVWTEAFF.

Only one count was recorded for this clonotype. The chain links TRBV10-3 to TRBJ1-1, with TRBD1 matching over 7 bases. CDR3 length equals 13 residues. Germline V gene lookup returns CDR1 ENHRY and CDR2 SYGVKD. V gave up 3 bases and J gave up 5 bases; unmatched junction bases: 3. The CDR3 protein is CAISETGETEAFF. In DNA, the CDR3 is TGTGCCATCAGTGAAACAGGGGAAACTGAAGCTTTCTTT.

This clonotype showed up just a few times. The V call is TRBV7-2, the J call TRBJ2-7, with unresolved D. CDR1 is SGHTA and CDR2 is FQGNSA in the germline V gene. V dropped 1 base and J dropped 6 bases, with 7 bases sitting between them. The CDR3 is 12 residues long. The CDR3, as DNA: TGTGCCAGCAGCTTAGGCCCATTCGAGCAGTACTTC. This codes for CASSLGPFEQYF.

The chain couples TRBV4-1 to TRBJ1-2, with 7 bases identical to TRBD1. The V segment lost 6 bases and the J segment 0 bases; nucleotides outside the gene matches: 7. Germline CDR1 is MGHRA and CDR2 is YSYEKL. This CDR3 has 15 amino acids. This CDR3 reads CASRERGQTNYGYTF. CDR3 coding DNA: TGCGCCAGCAGAGAAAGGGGACAGACTAACTATGGCTACACCTTC.

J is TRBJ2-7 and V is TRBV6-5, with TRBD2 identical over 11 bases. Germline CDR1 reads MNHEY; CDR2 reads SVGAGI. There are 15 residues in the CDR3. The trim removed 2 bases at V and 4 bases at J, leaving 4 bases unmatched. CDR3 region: CASSYQRTSGYEQYF. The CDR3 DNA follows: TGTGCCAGCAGTTACCAGCGGACTAGCGGGTACGAGCAGTACTTC.

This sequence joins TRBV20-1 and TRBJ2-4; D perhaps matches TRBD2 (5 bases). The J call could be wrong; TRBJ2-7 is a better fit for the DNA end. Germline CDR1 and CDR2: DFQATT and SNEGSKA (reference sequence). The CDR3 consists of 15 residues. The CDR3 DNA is TGCAGTGTAATGGACTCGCTGCGCCACCACTACGAGCAGTACTTC. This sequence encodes CSVMDSLRHHYEQYF.

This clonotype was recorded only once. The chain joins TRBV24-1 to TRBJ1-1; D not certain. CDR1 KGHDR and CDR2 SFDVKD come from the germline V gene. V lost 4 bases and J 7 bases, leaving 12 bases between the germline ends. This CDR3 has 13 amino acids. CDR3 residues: CATSDSTADEAFF. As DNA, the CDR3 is TGTGCCACCAGTGACTCGACGGCAGATGAAGCTTTCTTT.

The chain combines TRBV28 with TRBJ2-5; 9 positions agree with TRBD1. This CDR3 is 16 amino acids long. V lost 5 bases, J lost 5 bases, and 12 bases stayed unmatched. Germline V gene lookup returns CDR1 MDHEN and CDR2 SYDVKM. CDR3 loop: CASSVPGQGFVETQYF. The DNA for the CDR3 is TGTGCCAGCAGTGTACCGGGACAGGGTTTTGTTGAGACCCAGTACTTC. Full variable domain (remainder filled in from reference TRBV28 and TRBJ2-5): DVKVTQSSRYLVKRTGEKVFLECVQDMDHENMFWYRQDPGLGLRLIYFSYDVKMKEKGDIPEGYSVSREKKERFSLILESASTNQTSMYLCASSVPGQGFVETQYFGPGTRLLVL.

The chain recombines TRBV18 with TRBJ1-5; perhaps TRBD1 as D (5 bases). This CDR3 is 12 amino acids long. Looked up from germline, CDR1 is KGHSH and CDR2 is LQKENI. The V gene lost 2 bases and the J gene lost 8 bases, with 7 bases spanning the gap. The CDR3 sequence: CASSPGGKPQHF. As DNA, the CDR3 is TGTGCCAGCTCACCAGGGGGGAAGCCCCAGCATTTT. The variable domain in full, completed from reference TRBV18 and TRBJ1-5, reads NAGVMQNPRHLVRRRGQEARLRCSPMKGHSHVYWYRQLPEEGLKFMVYLQKENIIDESGMPKERFSAEFPKEGPSILRIQQVVRGDSAAYFCASSPGGKPQHFGDGTRLSIL.

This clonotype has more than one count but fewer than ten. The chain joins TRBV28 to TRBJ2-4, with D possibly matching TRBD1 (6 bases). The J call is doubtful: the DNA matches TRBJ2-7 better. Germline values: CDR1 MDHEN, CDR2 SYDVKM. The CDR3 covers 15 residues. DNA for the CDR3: TGTGCCAGCAGGATACCACAGGGTTTTGGCTACGAGCAGTACTTC. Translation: CASRIPQGFGYEQYF.

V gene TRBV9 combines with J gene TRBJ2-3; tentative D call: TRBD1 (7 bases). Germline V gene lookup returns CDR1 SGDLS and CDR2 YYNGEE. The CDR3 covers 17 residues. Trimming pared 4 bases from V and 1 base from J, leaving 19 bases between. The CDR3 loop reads CASSTRGGGTGTDTQYF. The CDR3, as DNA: TGTGCCAGCAGCACCCGGGGAGGAGGGACAGGCACAGATACGCAGTATTTT.

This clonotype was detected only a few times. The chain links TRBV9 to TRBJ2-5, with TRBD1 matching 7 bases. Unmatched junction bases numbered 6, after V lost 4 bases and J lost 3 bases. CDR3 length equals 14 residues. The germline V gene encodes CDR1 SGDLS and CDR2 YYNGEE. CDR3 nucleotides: TGTGCCAGCAGCCCCCCCACAGGGGAAGAGACCCAGTACTTC. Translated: CASSPPTGEETQYF. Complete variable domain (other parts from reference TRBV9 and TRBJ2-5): DSGVTQTPKHLITATGQRVTLRCSPRSGDLSVYWYQQSLDQGLQFLIQYYNGEERAKGNILERFSAQQFPDLHSELNLSSLELGDSALYFCASSPPTGEETQYFGPGTRLLVL.

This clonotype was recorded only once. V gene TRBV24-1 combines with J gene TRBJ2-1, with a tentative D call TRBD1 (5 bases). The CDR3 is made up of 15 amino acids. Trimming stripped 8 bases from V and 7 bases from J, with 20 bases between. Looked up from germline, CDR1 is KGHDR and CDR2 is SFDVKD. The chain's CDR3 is CATNINGRARNEQFF. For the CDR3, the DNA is TGTGCCACCAACATAAATGGCAGGGCAAGGAATGAGCAGTTCTTC.

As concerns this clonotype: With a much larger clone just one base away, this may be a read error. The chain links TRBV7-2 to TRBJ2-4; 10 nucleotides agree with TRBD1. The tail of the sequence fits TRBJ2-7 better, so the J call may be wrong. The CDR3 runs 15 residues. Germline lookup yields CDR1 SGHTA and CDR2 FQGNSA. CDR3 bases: TGTGCCAGCAGCGCCCGGGACAGGGGAGGGGACGAGCAGTACTTC. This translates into CASSARDRGGDEQYF.

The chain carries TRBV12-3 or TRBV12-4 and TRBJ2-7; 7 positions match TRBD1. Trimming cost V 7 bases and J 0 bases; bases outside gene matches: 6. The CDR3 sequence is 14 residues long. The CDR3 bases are TGTGCCAGCACCGGGACAGCCAGCTCCTACGAGCAGTACTTC. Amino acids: CASTGTASSYEQYF.

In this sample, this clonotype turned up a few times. CDR3 residues: CSARDQGLAVYEQYF. CDR3 DNA: TGCAGTGCTAGAGATCAGGGACTAGCGGTTTACGAGCAGTACTTC. V usage is TRBV20-1 and J usage is TRBJ2-5; 11 nucleotides line up with TRBD2. The end of the DNA is better explained by TRBJ2-7, so the J call may be wrong. Germline V gives CDR1 DFQATT, CDR2 SNEGSKA (reference sequence). There are 15 residues in the CDR3.

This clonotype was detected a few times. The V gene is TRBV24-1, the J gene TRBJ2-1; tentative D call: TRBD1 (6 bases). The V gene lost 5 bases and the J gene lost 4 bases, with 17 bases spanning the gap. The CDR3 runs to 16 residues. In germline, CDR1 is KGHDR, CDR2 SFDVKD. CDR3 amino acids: CATSVTDRTTYNEQFF. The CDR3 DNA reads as TGTGCCACCAGTGTCACCGACAGGACCACTTACAATGAGCAGTTCTTC.

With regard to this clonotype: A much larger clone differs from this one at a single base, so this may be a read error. CDR3 region: CASSVVEAYNEQFF. CDR3 nucleotides: TGTGCCAGCAGCGTAGTTGAAGCCTACAATGAGCAGTTCTTC. V and J are TRBV9 and TRBJ2-1; D is unresolved. Between the trimmed V and J ends, which lost 0 bases and 2 bases, there was a span of 6 bases. This CDR3 has 14 amino acids. Germline V lookup: CDR1 SGDLS, CDR2 YYNGEE.

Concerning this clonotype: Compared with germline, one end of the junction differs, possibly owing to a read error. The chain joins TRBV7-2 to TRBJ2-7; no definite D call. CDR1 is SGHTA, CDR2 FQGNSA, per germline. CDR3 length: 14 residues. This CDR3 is CAGSLDISGGEQYF. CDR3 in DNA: TGTGCCGGCAGCTTAGATATATCGGGTGGCGAGCAGTACTTC.

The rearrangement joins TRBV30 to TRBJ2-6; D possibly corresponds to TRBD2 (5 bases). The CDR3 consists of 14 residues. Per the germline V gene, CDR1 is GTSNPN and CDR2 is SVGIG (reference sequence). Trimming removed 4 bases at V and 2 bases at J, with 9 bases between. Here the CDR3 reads CAWNREPGANVLTF. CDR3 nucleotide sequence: TGTGCCTGGAATCGGGAACCTGGGGCCAACGTCCTGACTTTC.